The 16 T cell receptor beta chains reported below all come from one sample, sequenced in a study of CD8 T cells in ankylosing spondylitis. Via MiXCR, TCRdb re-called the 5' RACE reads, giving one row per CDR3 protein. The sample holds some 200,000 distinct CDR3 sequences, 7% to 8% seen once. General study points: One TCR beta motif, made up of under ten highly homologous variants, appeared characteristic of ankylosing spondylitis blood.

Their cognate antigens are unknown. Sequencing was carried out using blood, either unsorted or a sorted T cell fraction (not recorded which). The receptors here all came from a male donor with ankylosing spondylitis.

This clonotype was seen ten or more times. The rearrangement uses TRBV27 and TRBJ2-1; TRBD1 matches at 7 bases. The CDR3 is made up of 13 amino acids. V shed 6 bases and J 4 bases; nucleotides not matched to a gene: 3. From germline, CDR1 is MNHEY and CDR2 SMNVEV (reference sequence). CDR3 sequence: CASRTGMYNEQFF. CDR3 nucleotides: TGTGCCAGCAGGACAGGGATGTACAATGAGCAGTTCTTC.

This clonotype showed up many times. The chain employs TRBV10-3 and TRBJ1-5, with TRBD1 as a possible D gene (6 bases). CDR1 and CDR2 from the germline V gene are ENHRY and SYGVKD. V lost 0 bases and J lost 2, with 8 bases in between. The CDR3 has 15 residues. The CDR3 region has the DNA TGTGCCATCAGTGAGTCGGGGGCCGGCAATCAGCCCCAGCATTTT. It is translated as CAISESGAGNQPQHF.

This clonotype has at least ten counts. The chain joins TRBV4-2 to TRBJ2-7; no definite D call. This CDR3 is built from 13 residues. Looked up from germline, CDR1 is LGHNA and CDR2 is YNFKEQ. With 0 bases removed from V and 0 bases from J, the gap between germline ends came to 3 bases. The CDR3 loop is CASSQDNSYEQYF. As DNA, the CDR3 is TGTGCCAGCAGCCAAGACAACTCCTACGAGCAGTACTTC.

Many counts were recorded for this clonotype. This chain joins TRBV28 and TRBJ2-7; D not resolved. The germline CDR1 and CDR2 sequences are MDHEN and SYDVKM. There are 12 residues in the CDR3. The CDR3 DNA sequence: TGTGCTTCGTCACGTCCCTCCTACGAGCAGTACTTC. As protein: CASSRPSYEQYF.

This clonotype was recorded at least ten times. In DNA, the CDR3 is TGCGCCAGCAGCCAAGAACGGGGGAGCTCCGTCTATGAGCAGTTCTTC. Translating gives CASSQERGSSVYEQFF. The chain carries TRBV4-3 and TRBJ2-1; TRBD2 might be the D (6 bases). Looked up from germline, CDR1 is LGHNA and CDR2 is YSLEER. Trimming removed 0 bases at V and 8 bases at J, with 17 bases between. The CDR3 consists of 16 residues.

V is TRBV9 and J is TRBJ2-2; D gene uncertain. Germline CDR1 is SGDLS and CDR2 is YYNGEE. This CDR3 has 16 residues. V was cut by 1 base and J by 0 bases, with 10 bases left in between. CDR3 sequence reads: CASSVRSMTNTGELFF. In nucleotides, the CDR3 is TGTGCCAGCAGCGTAAGATCCATGACGAACACCGGGGAGCTGTTTTTT.

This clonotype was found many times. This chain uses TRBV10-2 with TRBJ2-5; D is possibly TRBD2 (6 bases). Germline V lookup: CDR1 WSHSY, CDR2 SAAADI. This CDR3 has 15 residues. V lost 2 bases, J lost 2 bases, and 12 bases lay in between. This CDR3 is CASSETGGDQETQYF. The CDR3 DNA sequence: TGCGCCAGCAGTGAGACAGGCGGGGATCAAGAGACCCAGTACTTC.

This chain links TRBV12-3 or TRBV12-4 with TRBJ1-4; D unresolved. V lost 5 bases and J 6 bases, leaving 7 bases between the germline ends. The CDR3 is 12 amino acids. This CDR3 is CASSQEYEKLFF. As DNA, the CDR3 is TGTGCCAGCAGTCAGGAATATGAAAAACTGTTTTTT.

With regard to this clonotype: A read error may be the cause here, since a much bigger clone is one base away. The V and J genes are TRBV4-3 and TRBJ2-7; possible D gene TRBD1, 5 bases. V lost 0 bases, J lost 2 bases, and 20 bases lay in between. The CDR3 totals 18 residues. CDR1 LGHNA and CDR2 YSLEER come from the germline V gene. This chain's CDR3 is CASSQDLQIGARTYEQYF. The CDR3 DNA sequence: TGCGCCAGCAGCCAAGATTTACAGATAGGGGCTAGGACCTACGAGCAGTACTTC.

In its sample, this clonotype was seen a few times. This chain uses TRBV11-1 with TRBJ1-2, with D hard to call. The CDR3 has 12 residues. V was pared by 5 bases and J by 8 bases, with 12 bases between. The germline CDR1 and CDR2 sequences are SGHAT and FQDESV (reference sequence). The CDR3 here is CASSPGSWGYTF. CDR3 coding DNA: TGTGCCAGCAGCCCCGGCAGTTGGGGCTACACCTTC.

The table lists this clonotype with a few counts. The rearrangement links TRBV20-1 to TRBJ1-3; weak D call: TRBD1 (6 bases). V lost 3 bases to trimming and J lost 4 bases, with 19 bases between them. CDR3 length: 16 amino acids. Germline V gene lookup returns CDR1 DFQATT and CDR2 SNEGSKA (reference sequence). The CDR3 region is CSARGTNLKGGNTIYF. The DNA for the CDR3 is TGCAGTGCTAGGGGGACAAATCTAAAGGGCGGAAACACCATATATTTT.

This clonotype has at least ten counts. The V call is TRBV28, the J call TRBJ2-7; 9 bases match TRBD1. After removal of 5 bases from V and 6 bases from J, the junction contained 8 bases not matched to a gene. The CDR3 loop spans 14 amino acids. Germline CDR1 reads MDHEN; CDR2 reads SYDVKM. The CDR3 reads CASSQTDRGGEQYF. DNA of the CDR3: TGTGCCAGCAGTCAGACGGACAGGGGCGGCGAGCAGTACTTC.

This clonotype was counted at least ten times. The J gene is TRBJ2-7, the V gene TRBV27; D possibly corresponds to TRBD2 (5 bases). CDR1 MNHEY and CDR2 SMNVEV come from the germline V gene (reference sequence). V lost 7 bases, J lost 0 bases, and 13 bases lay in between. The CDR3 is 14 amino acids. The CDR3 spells CASNPGISSYEQYF. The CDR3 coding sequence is TGTGCCAGCAACCCGGGGATTAGCTCCTACGAGCAGTACTTC.

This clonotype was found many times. As DNA, the CDR3 is TGTGCCAGCAGCTTACGGGGTGGGGTAATTAACTATGGCTACACCTTC. Its protein product is CASSLRGGVINYGYTF. The J gene is TRBJ1-2, the V gene TRBV7-2; D not certain. The germline V gene encodes CDR1 SGHTA and CDR2 FQGNSA. CDR3 length equals 16 residues. Between the trimmed V and J ends, which lost 2 bases and 1 base, there was a span of 14 bases.

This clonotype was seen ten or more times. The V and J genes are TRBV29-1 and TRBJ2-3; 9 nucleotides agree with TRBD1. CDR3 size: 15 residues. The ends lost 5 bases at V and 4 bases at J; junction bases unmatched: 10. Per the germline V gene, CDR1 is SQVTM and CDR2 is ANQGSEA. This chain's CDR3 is CSVPKEGQGADTQYF. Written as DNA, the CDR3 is TGCAGCGTTCCAAAAGAGGGACAGGGTGCAGATACGCAGTATTTT.

CDR3 residues: CASSKVGGGKMGLEQFF. DNA for the CDR3: TGTGCCAGCAGCAAAGTTGGAGGGGGAAAAATGGGGCTAGAGCAGTTCTTC. V and J are TRBV21-1 and TRBJ2-1; TRBD1 reflects the table's D call only, with no check against the DNA. TRBV21-1 counts as a pseudogene. This CDR3 region has 17 residues.